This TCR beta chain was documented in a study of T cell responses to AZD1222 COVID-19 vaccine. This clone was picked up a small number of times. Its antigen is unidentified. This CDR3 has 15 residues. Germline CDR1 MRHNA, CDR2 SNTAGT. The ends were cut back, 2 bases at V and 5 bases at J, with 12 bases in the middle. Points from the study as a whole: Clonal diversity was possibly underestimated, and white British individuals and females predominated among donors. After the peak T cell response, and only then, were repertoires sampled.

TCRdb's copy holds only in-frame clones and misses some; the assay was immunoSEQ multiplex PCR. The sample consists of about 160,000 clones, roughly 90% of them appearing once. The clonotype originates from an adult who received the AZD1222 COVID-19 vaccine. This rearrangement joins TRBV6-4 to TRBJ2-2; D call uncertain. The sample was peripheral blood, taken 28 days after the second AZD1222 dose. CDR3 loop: CASSDHNRKTGELFF. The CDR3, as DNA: TGTGCCAGCAGTGACCACAATAGGAAAACCGGGGAGCTGTTTTTT.